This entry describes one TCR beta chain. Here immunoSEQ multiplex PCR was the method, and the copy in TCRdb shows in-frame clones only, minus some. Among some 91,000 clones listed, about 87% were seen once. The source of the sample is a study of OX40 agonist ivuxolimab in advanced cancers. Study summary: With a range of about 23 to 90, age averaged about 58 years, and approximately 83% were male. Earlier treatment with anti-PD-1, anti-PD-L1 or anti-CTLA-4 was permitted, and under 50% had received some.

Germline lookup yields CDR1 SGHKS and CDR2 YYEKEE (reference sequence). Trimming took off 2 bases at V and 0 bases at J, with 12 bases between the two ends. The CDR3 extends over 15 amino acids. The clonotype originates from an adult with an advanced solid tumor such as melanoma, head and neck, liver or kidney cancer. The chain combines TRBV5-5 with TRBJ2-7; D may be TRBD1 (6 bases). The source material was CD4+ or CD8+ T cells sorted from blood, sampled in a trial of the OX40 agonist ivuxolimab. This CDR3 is CASSFSGQSSYEQYF. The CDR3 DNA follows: TGTGCCAGCAGCTTTTCCGGACAGAGCTCCTACGAGCAGTACTTC.